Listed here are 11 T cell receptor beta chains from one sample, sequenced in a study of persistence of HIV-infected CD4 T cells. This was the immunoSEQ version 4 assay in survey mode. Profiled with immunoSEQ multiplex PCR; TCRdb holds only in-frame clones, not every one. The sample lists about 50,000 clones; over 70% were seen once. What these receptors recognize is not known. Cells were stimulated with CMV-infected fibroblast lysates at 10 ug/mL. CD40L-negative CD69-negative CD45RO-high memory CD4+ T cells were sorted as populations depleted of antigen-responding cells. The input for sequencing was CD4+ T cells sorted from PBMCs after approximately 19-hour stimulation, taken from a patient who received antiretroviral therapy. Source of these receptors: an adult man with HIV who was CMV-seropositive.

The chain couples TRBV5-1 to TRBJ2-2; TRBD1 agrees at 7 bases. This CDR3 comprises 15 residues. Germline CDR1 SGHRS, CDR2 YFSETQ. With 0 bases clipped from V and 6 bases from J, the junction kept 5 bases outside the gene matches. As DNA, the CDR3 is TGCGCCAGCAGCTTGGGACAGGGAGTTCCCGGGGAGCTGTTTTTT. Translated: CASSLGQGVPGELFF. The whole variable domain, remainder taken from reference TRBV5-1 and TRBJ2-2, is KAGVTQTPRYLIKTRGQQVTLSCSPISGHRSVSWYQQTPGQGLQFLFEYFSETQRNKGNFPGRFSGRQFSNSRSEMNVSTLELGDSALYLCASSLGQGVPGELFFGEGSRLTVL.

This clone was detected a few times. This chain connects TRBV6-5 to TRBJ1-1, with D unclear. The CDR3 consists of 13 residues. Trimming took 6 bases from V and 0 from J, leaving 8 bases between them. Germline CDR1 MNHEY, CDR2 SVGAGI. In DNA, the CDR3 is TGTGCCAGCAGCCCGGTCATGAACACTGAAGCTTTCTTT. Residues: CASSPVMNTEAFF.

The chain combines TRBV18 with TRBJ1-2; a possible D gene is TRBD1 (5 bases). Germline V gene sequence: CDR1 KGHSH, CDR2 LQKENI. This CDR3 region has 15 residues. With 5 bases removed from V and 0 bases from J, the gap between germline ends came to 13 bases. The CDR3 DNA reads TGTGCCAGCTCAAAGGGACCGGAGGCTAACTATGGCTACACCTTC. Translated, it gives CASSKGPEANYGYTF.

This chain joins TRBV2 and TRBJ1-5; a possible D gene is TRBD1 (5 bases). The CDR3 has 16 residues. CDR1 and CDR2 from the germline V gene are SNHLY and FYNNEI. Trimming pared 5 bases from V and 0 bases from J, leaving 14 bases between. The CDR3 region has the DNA TGTGCCAGCAGTCCCCGACAGTACAGTAGCAATCAGCCCCAGCATTTT. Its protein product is CASSPRQYSSNQPQHF.

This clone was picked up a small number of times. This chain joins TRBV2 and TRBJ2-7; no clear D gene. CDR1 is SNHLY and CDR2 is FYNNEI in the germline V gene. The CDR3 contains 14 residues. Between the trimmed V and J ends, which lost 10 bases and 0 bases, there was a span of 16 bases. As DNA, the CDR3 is TGTGCCATCAGACCGAGAATAGACTCCTACGAGCAGTACTTC. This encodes CAIRPRIDSYEQYF.

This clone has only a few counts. CDR3 residues: CASGRTEYEQYF. CDR3 coding DNA: TGTGCCAGCGGAAGGACGGAGTACGAGCAGTACTTC. This chain connects TRBV7-2 to TRBJ2-7, with unresolved D. Trimming left V 8 bases short and J 4 bases short, with 12 bases between. Germline V gene sequence: CDR1 SGHTA, CDR2 FQGNSA. The CDR3 spans 12 residues.

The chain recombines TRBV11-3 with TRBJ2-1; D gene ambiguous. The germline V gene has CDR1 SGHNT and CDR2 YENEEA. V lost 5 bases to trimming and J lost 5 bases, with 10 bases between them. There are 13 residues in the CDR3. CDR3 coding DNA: TGTGCCAGCAGCCCCGCTCTACACAATGAGCAGTTCTTC. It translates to CASSPALHNEQFF. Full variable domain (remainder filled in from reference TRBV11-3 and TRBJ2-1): EAGVVQSPRYKIIEKKQPVAFWCNPISGHNTLYWYLQNLGQGPELLIRYENEEAVDDSQLPKDRFSAERLKGVDSTLKIQPAELGDSAVYLCASSPALHNEQFFGPGTRLTVL.

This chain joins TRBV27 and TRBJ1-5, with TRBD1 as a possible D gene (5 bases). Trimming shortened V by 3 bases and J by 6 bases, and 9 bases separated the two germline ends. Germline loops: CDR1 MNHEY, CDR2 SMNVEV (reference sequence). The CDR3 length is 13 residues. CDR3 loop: CASSLTGRQPQHF. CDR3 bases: TGTGCCAGCAGTTTGACGGGACGTCAGCCCCAGCATTTT.

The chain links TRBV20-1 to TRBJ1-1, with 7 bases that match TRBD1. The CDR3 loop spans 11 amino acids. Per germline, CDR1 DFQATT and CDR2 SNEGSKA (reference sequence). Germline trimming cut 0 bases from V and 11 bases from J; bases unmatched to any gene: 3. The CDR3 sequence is CSARDQGGAFF. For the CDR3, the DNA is TGCAGTGCTAGAGATCAGGGGGGCGCTTTCTTT.

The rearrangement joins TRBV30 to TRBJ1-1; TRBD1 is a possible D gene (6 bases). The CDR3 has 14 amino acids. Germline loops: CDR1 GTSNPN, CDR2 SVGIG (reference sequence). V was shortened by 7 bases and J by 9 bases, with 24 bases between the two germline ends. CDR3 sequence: CASGGLSRTEKAFF. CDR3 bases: TGTGCCTCCGGGGGGCTATCGAGGACCGAGAAAGCTTTCTTT.

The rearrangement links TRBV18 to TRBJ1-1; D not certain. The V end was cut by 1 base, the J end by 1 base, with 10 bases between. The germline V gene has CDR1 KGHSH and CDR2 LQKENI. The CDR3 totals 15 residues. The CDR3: CASSPQRVENTEAFF. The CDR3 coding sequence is TGTGCCAGCTCACCACAGCGGGTCGAGAACACTGAAGCTTTCTTT.